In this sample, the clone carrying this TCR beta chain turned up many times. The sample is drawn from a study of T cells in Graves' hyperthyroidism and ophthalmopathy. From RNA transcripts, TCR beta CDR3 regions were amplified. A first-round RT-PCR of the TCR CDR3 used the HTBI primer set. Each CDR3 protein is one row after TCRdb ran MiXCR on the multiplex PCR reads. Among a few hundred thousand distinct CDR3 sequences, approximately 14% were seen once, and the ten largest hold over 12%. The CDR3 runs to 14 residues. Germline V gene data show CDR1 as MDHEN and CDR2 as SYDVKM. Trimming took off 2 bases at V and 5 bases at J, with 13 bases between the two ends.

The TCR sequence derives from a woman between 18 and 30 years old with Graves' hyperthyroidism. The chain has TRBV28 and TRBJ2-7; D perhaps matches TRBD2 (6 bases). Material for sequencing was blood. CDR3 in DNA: TGTGCCAGCAGTTTACGGAGGGATCCCCACGAGCAGTACTTC. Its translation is CASSLRRDPHEQYF. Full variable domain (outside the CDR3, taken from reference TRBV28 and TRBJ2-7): DVKVTQSSRYLVKRTGEKVFLECVQDMDHENMFWYRQDPGLGLRLIYFSYDVKMKEKGDIPEGYSVSREKKERFSLILESASTNQTSMYLCASSLRRDPHEQYFGPGTRLTVT.